This is a list of T cell receptor beta chains from one sample in a study of cytomegalovirus exposure and HLA in healthy donors. TCRdb keeps only in-frame clones here, not all; method: immunoSEQ multiplex PCR. Of 200,000 to 250,000 clones in the sample, approximately 79% were seen once. Material for sequencing was PBMCs. The receptors derive from a man aged 45-65 years in good health and CMV-seronegative. The conserved cysteine and the conserved F or W are not part of the CDR3 here. The order of the fields is V gene, clone size, CDR3 protein. The size entry is marked missing in some rows and otherwise reads once, few, many or a size class.

>TRBV30|.
AWSVLRNTEAF
>TRBV9|once
ASSVGPGEDGELF
>TRBV6-5|.
ASSYQGRPDQPQH
>TRBV4-2|.
ASSQGGQGGTQPQH
>TRBV19|.
ASSTNSGRANNEQF
>TRBV7-2|.
ASSLTVQSTDTQY
>TRBV28|.
ASSLLEGYNEQF
>TRBV11-2|.
ASSFRLVYEQY
>TRBV27|.
ASSYRDTQY
>TRBV18|few
ASSLPGADTQY
>TRBV6-1|few
ASTEGRSGNTIY
>TRBV27|.
ASSGRDRMNTGELF
>TRBV5-1|.
ASSLVGGYEQY
>TRBV7-9|.
ASSSRLESTDTQY
>TRBV6-5|once
ASSYRGGSYEQY
>TRBV29-1|.
SVAGDLGETQY
>TRBV19|.
ASADRGRTYEQY
>TRBV6-5|.
ASSPSGTGSYEQY
>TRBV7-9|few
ASSLVQGENEKLF
>TRBV4-1|.
ASSQSPAGGPTDTQY
>TRBV29-1|.
SVDWRRESTGEQF
>TRBV5-6|few
ASSPTGGALH
>TRBV10-1|.
ASSRGQEETQY
>TRBV5-8|few
ASSPSGSTSETQY
>TRBV15|.
ATSSPGTSAKDNEQF
>TRBV4-1|once
ASSQDPPGGIADTQY
>TRBV9|.
ASSVERVSSTDTQY
>TRBV5-4|.
ASNTLIGQGPYEQY
>TRBV18|.
ASTGGVQETQY
>TRBV5-1|.
ASSLVGGGSEQF
>TRBV30|.
AWWPGSNQPQH